The 10 T cell receptor beta chains given below trace back to one sample, sequenced in a study of cytomegalovirus exposure and HLA in healthy donors. PCR employed 60 Vbeta and 13 Jbeta primers. This table comes from immunoSEQ multiplex PCR, and its TCRdb copy is limited to in-frame clones, with some not included. There are around 140,000 clones in the sample; about 80% occur only once, and under 5% lies in the top ten. Sequencing was carried out using PBMCs. The receptor source for this set is a man in his forties in good health and CMV-seronegative.

V gene TRBV25-1 combines with J gene TRBJ2-3; D is uncertain. The CDR3 covers 12 residues. CDR1 and CDR2 from the germline V gene are MGHDK and SYGVNS. V was cut by 6 bases and J by 0 bases, with 4 bases left in between. The CDR3 DNA reads as TGTGCCAGCAGGGCTAGCACAGATACGCAGTATTTT. It specifies CASRASTDTQYF.

The chain combines TRBV6-5 with TRBJ2-5, with D hard to call. The DNA matches TRBJ2-7 better at its end, which makes the J call doubtful. The CDR3 sequence is 12 residues long. Germline CDR1 reads MNHEY; CDR2 reads SVGAGI. CDR3 loop: CATTGSDYEQYF. CDR3 in DNA: TGTGCCACGACTGGGTCGGACTACGAGCAGTACTTC.

This sequence joins TRBV21-1 and TRBJ1-1. TRBV21-1 represents a pseudogene. The CDR3 totals 16 residues. In nucleotides, the CDR3 is TGTGCCAGCAGCAAAAATGGGCGGGGGCCAAACACTGAAGCTTTCTTT. This gives the protein CASSKNGRGPNTEAFF.

In DNA form, the CDR3 reads TGTGCCAGCAGCTTGGATAGTCTCTATGGCTACACCTTC. Amino acid sequence: CASSLDSLYGYTF. This chain joins TRBV5-4 and TRBJ1-2; D unclear. V was cut by 0 bases and J by 4 bases, with 7 bases left in between. The CDR3 sequence is 13 residues long. CDR1 and CDR2 from the germline V gene are SGHNT and YYREEE (reference sequence).

The V call is TRBV5-1, the J call TRBJ2-5; 7 bases line up with TRBD2. V shed 0 bases and J 3 bases; nucleotides not matched to a gene: 8. Germline V gene sequence: CDR1 SGHRS, CDR2 YFSETQ. The CDR3 consists of 16 residues. CDR3 sequence (DNA): TGCGCCAGCAGCTTGGGATTCTCCGGGACTAAAGAGACCCAGTACTTC. Its protein product is CASSLGFSGTKETQYF.

The V call is TRBV6-1, the J call TRBJ2-5, with 8 bases lining up with TRBD2. This CDR3 has 15 residues. CDR1 is MNHNS and CDR2 is SASEGT in the germline V gene. V shed 5 bases, J shed 1 base, and the junction held 6 bases outside the gene matches. The DNA for the CDR3 is TGTGCCAGCAGTTCCGGGACTAGGCCCCAAGAGACCCAGTACTTC. Residues: CASSSGTRPQETQYF.

This clone was seen just once. The chain joins TRBV15 to TRBJ2-7, with 7 bases that match TRBD1. V lost 9 bases to trimming and J lost 2 bases; unmatched junction nucleotides: 7. The CDR3 runs 13 residues. Germline-derived CDR1 and CDR2 are LNHNV and YYDKDF (reference sequence). The CDR3 protein is CATRQGMAYEQYF. CDR3 DNA sequence: TGTGCCACAAGACAGGGTATGGCCTACGAGCAGTACTTC.

The V call is TRBV6-1, the J call TRBJ1-6; D perhaps matches TRBD1 (5 bases). The CDR3 is made up of 15 amino acids. Germline-derived CDR1 and CDR2 are MNHNS and SASEGT. V was clipped by 6 bases and J by 8 bases, with 17 bases between them. This CDR3 reads CASRSVRGRDSPLHF. CDR3 coding DNA: TGTGCCAGCAGAAGCGTAAGGGGAAGGGATTCACCCCTCCACTTT.

This chain joins TRBV19 and TRBJ2-1, with 11 bases matching TRBD1. With 8 bases clipped from V and 4 bases from J, the junction kept 1 base outside the gene matches. Germline V gene lookup returns CDR1 LNHDA and CDR2 SQIVND (reference sequence). This CDR3 region has 13 residues. The CDR3 reads CASGQGAYNEQFF. CDR3 DNA: TGTGCCAGTGGACAGGGGGCATACAATGAGCAGTTCTTC. The whole variable domain, remainder taken from reference TRBV19 and TRBJ2-1, is DGGITQSPKYLFRKEGQNVTLSCEQNLNHDAMYWYRQDPGQGLRLIYYSQIVNDFQKGDIAEGYSVSREKKESFPLTVTSAQKNPTAFYLCASGQGAYNEQFFGPGTRLTVL.

The J gene is TRBJ2-7, the V gene TRBV6-5; 7 bases are a match to TRBD1. The germline V gene has CDR1 MNHEY and CDR2 SVGAGI. J was trimmed by 6 bases and V by 6 bases; bases with no gene match: 14. The CDR3 loop spans 15 amino acids. The CDR3 DNA is TGTGCCAGCAGGCCCTCGACAGGGTTTTCGTTCGAGCAGTACTTC. This sequence encodes CASRPSTGFSFEQYF.